The 21 T cell receptor beta chains below come from one sample, sequenced in a study of shared clonotypes between healthy human individuals. Sequenced by immunoSEQ multiplex PCR; TCRdb stores in-frame clones only, minus some. The sample has approximately 2.4 million clones, 90% to 97% seen once. The specimen sequenced was naive CD4+ T cells sorted from blood. Subset described: CD45RA+ positively selected. Every receptor here comes from a man between 18 and 29 years old in good health.

This clone was recorded a few times. The sample holds other DNA sequences that translate to the same CDR3. The chain couples TRBV11-2 to TRBJ1-1, with 7 bases fitting TRBD1. This CDR3 spans 13 amino acids. Germline CDR1 and CDR2: SGHAT and FQNNGV. V dropped 4 bases and J dropped 1; count of bases not matched to a gene: 0. CDR3 bases: TGTGCCAGCAGCTACAGGGGGAACACTGAAGCTTTCTTT. This sequence encodes CASSYRGNTEAFF.

This chain connects TRBV4-1 to TRBJ2-7; 12 bases are shared with TRBD2. After removal of 1 base from V and 3 bases from J, the junction contained 13 bases not matched to a gene. This CDR3 spans 19 amino acids. Germline V lookup: CDR1 MGHRA, CDR2 YSYEKL. In DNA, the CDR3 is TGCGCCAGCAGCCAAGTTCCCTCTCTAGCGGGAGGGACGATCTACGAGCAGTACTTC. It yields the protein CASSQVPSLAGGTIYEQYF.

CDR3 protein: CASSFPGLYGYTF. Written as DNA, the CDR3 is TGTGCCAGCAGCTTTCCAGGACTCTATGGCTACACCTTC. The genes are TRBV5-4 and TRBJ1-2; no firm D call. V gave up 2 bases and J gave up 4 bases, with 9 bases separating them. Germline values: CDR1 SGHNT, CDR2 YYREEE (reference sequence). CDR3 length: 13 residues.

The sample holds one count of this clone. The V call is TRBV10-3, the J call TRBJ1-4; the match to TRBD1 covers 8 bases. The CDR3 consists of 15 residues. The junction had 3 bases not matched to a gene; V was cut back by 2 bases and J by 4 bases. Germline V CDR1 and CDR2: ENHRY, SYGVKD. CDR3 region: CAISERDRSNEKLFF. As DNA, the CDR3 is TGTGCCATCAGTGAGCGGGACAGGAGTAATGAAAAACTGTTTTTT.

The chain is built from TRBV19 and TRBJ2-4; TRBD1 matches 9 bases. J was trimmed by 1 base and V by 4 bases; bases with no gene match: 2. Looked up from germline, CDR1 is LNHDA and CDR2 is SQIVND (reference sequence). The CDR3 sequence is 15 residues long. This CDR3 is CASSRTGVAKNIQYF. The CDR3 bases are TGTGCCAGTAGTAGGACAGGGGTCGCCAAAAACATTCAGTACTTC.

The rearrangement joins TRBV5-1 to TRBJ1-1, with D hard to call. There are 14 residues in the CDR3. Per the germline V gene, CDR1 is SGHRS and CDR2 is YFSETQ. Trimming took 4 bases from V and 6 from J, leaving 16 bases between them. DNA for the CDR3: TGCGCCAGCAGCCGCGAGGTCCCCGACCCTGAAGCTTTCTTT. It yields the protein CASSREVPDPEAFF.

The V call is TRBV19, the J call TRBJ2-5, with a possible D match to TRBD2 (5 bases). The V end was cut by 9 bases, the J end by 1 base, with 15 bases between. This CDR3 is 14 amino acids long. Germline V CDR1 and CDR2: LNHDA, SQIVND (reference sequence). In DNA form, the CDR3 reads TGTGCCAGCTCCTTATCTAGCACCCAAGAGACCCAGTACTTC. It is translated as CASSLSSTQETQYF.

This rearrangement joins TRBV11-2 to TRBJ2-2; 10 bases line up with TRBD1. The V and J ends lost 5 bases and 5 bases, in that order; junction bases with no gene match: 8. The CDR3 extends over 16 amino acids. Germline assignment: CDR1 SGHAT and CDR2 FQNNGV. The CDR3 coding sequence is TGTGCCAGCAGCCCGGTGACAGGGGGCGGAACCGGGGAGCTGTTTTTT. It yields the protein CASSPVTGGGTGELFF.

Only one count was recorded for this clone. The chain has TRBV11-2 and TRBJ2-3; 7 nucleotides align to TRBD1. The germline CDR1 and CDR2 sequences are SGHAT and FQNNGV. This CDR3 region has 15 residues. The trim removed 5 bases at V and 0 bases at J, leaving 5 bases unmatched. CDR3 residues: CASSLTGSSTDTQYF. The CDR3 nucleotides are TGTGCCAGCAGCCTGACAGGGTCTAGCACAGATACGCAGTATTTT.

This clone is a singleton in its sample. The rearrangement joins TRBV6-5 to TRBJ1-1; D is uncertain. V was shortened by 6 bases and J by 6 bases, with 17 bases between the two germline ends. Germline loops: CDR1 MNHEY, CDR2 SVGAGI. The CDR3 consists of 14 residues. The CDR3 reads CASRPEGFGAEAFF. CDR3 bases: TGTGCCAGCAGACCGGAAGGTTTCGGGGCTGAAGCTTTCTTT.

The V call is TRBV9, the J call TRBJ2-5; TRBD2 matches at 14 bases. Trimming took 3 bases from V and 2 from J; bases not matched to a gene: 3. The CDR3 has 16 amino acids. Looked up from germline, CDR1 is SGDLS and CDR2 is YYNGEE. Here the CDR3 reads CASSAGTSGRQETQYF. CDR3 DNA sequence: TGTGCCAGCAGCGCTGGGACTAGCGGGAGACAAGAGACCCAGTACTTC.

This rearrangement joins TRBV27 to TRBJ2-4; the match to TRBD1 covers 7 bases. V lost 5 bases, J lost 0 bases, and 16 bases stayed unmatched. This CDR3 comprises 19 residues. The germline V gene has CDR1 MNHEY and CDR2 SMNVEV (reference sequence). The CDR3 coding sequence is TGTGCCAGCAGTCTGTCCCGGGACAGTTTCGGGGTAGCCAAAAACATTCAGTACTTC. Protein sequence: CASSLSRDSFGVAKNIQYF.

This chain's CDR3 is CASSFSEKNIQYF. The CDR3 coding sequence is TGTGCCAGCAGCTTTAGCGAGAAAAACATTCAGTACTTC. The chain uses TRBV7-2 and TRBJ2-4; D perhaps matches TRBD2 (5 bases). The length of the CDR3 is 13 residues. Trimming took 3 bases from V and 4 from J, leaving 7 bases between them. Germline-derived CDR1 and CDR2 are SGHTA and FQGNSA.

The genes are TRBV28 and TRBJ2-3; the D is unclear. V lost 6 bases, J lost 4 bases, and 14 bases lay in between. The CDR3 spans 14 residues. The V gene's germline CDR1 is MDHEN and CDR2 SYDVKM. Here the CDR3 reads CASSESRTADTQYF. CDR3 nucleotide sequence: TGTGCCAGCAGCGAATCAAGGACGGCAGATACGCAGTATTTT.

This chain joins TRBV19 and TRBJ2-3; D assignment may be TRBD1 or TRBD2 (5 bases each). Germline CDR1 and CDR2: LNHDA and SQIVND (reference sequence). V lost 4 bases, J lost 0 bases, and 11 bases lay in between. The CDR3 is made up of 15 amino acids. In DNA, the CDR3 is TGTGCCAGTAGTAACCGGGACGGTAGCACAGATACGCAGTATTTT. Translated: CASSNRDGSTDTQYF. The full variable domain, in which reference TRBV19 and TRBJ2-3 provide the parts outside the CDR3, is DGGITQSPKYLFRKEGQNVTLSCEQNLNHDAMYWYRQDPGQGLRLIYYSQIVNDFQKGDIAEGYSVSREKKESFPLTVTSAQKNPTAFYLCASSNRDGSTDTQYFGPGTRLTVL.

The V gene is TRBV10-2, the J gene TRBJ1-1; perhaps TRBD1 as D (5 bases). Trimming shortened V by 7 bases and J by 4 bases, and 16 bases separated the two germline ends. CDR1 is WSHSY, CDR2 SAAADI, per germline. CDR3 size: 14 residues. DNA for the CDR3: TGCGCCAGCATCTCCTCGTGGCAGGGCACTGAAGCTTTCTTT. Protein sequence: CASISSWQGTEAFF.

This clone was recorded only once. This chain links TRBV11-3 with TRBJ2-7; 7 bases fit TRBD1. The CDR3 covers 13 residues. After removal of 5 bases from V and 9 bases from J, the junction contained 10 bases not matched to a gene. CDR1 SGHNT and CDR2 YENEEA come from the germline V gene. CDR3 loop: CASSGRQGSGQYF. CDR3 in DNA: TGTGCCAGCAGCGGCCGACAGGGTTCGGGGCAGTACTTC.

The chain couples TRBV4-1 to TRBJ2-7, with D unresolved. CDR3 size: 14 residues. Trimming left V 1 base short and J 3 bases short, with 10 bases between. From germline, CDR1 is MGHRA and CDR2 YSYEKL. CDR3 residues: CASSQGYKNYEQYF. CDR3 in DNA: TGCGCCAGCAGCCAAGGGTATAAAAACTACGAGCAGTACTTC.

As regards this clone: This same CDR3 is encoded by further DNA sequences in the sample. The V and J genes are TRBV18 and TRBJ2-3, with 11 bases fitting TRBD2. Germline CDR1 is KGHSH and CDR2 is LQKENI. Trimming cost V 4 bases and J 6 bases; bases outside gene matches: 6. The CDR3 runs 15 residues. Here the CDR3 reads CASSLGLAGGDTQYF. For the CDR3, the DNA is TGTGCCAGCTCACTCGGACTAGCGGGTGGGGATACGCAGTATTTT. The full variable domain, in which reference TRBV18 and TRBJ2-3 provide the parts outside the CDR3, is NAGVMQNPRHLVRRRGQEARLRCSPMKGHSHVYWYRQLPEEGLKFMVYLQKENIIDESGMPKERFSAEFPKEGPSILRIQQVVRGDSAAYFCASSLGLAGGDTQYFGPGTRLTVL.

The chain joins TRBV7-2 to TRBJ2-7; TRBD2 agrees at 10 bases. The CDR3 spans 15 residues. Germline CDR1 is SGHTA and CDR2 is FQGNSA. The V gene end was trimmed by 5 bases and the J gene end by 6 bases; junction bases not matched to a gene: 10. The CDR3 loop reads CASSPLLAGAGEQYF. DNA for the CDR3: TGTGCCAGCAGCCCGCTTCTAGCGGGAGCGGGCGAGCAGTACTTC.

The chain uses TRBV7-2 and TRBJ2-1, with TRBD2 matching 15 bases. With V trimmed by 5 bases and J by 13 bases, 9 bases remained unmatched. The CDR3 spans 15 residues. Germline V gene data show CDR1 as SGHTA and CDR2 as FQGNSA. The chain's CDR3 is CASSPLRTSGGGQFF. In DNA form, the CDR3 reads TGTGCCAGCAGCCCACTTCGGACTAGCGGGGGGGGACAGTTCTTC.